The next 20 T cell receptor beta chains were all read from a single sample in a study of radiotherapy plus CTLA-4 blockade in lung cancer. Method: immunoSEQ multiplex PCR; TCRdb's copy keeps in-frame clones and lacks some. The table records roughly 50,000 clones, 65% to 85% of them present only once. The sample in question was peripheral blood, obtained from a patient treated with radiotherapy plus ipilimumab. Receptor source: a human donor with non-small cell lung cancer who had a partial response to radiotherapy plus ipilimumab.

The V gene is TRBV19, the J gene TRBJ1-2, with 9 bases lining up with TRBD1. There are 13 residues in the CDR3. J gave up 4 bases and V 7 bases, and 4 bases lay outside the gene matches. Germline assignment: CDR1 LNHDA and CDR2 SQIVND (reference sequence). The CDR3 reads CASNTGGAYGYTF. The CDR3 DNA follows: TGTGCCAGTAACACAGGGGGCGCCTATGGCTACACCTTC.

This clone was detected only a few times. V is TRBV4-1 and J is TRBJ2-5, with TRBD2 matching over 9 bases. CDR3 length: 16 amino acids. V dropped 0 bases and J dropped 4; count of bases not matched to a gene: 6. CDR1 and CDR2 from the germline V gene are MGHRA and YSYEKL. CDR3 loop: CASSQEAGGRIETQYF. As DNA, the CDR3 is TGCGCCAGCAGCCAAGAAGCGGGGGGACGAATAGAGACCCAGTACTTC.

The chain is built from TRBV7-9 and TRBJ1-1; the match to TRBD1 covers 11 bases. V gave up 5 bases and J gave up 11 bases; unmatched junction bases: 7. From germline, CDR1 is SEHNR and CDR2 FQNEAQ (reference sequence). The CDR3 runs to 13 residues. CDR3 coding DNA: TGTGCCAGCAGCCCCGGGACAGGGGGGAGGGCTTTCTTT. Translation: CASSPGTGGRAFF. The variable domain in full, with the rest retrieved from reference TRBV7-9 and TRBJ1-1, is DTGVSQNPRHKITKRGQNVTFRCDPISEHNRLYWYRQTLGQGPEFLTYFQNEAQLEKSRLLSDRFSAERPKGSFSTLEIQRTEQGDSAMYLCASSPGTGGRAFFGQGTRLTVV.

The V gene is TRBV29-1, the J gene TRBJ2-2; 9 nucleotides match TRBD1. The CDR3 is 17 amino acids. Germline CDR1 SQVTM, CDR2 ANQGSEA. Trimming at V came to 7 bases and at J to 4 bases, leaving 16 bases not matched to a gene. The CDR3 DNA sequence: TGCAGCGGGAAGAGTTCGGACAGGGGAGCGGGCACCGGGGAGCTGTTTTTT. This encodes CSGKSSDRGAGTGELFF.

This chain uses TRBV11-2 with TRBJ1-6, with 7 positions matching TRBD1. V lost 1 base to trimming and J lost 10 bases; unmatched junction nucleotides: 7. CDR3 length equals 15 residues. Germline CDR1 and CDR2: SGHAT and FQNNGV. The CDR3 loop is CASSLVRQGVSPLHF. As DNA, the CDR3 is TGTGCCAGCAGCTTAGTACGGCAGGGGGTATCACCCCTCCACTTT. The whole variable domain, filled in from reference TRBV11-2 and TRBJ1-6, reads EAGVAQSPRYKIIEKRQSVAFWCNPISGHATLYWYQQILGQGPKLLIQFQNNGVVDDSQLPKDRFSAERLKGVDSTLKIQPAKLEDSAVYLCASSLVRQGVSPLHFGNGTRLTVT.

This clone was seen just once. The CDR3 region has the DNA TGTGCCAGCGGAGGGGACAGGGACACAGATACGCAGTATTTT. This sequence encodes CASGGDRDTDTQYF. J is TRBJ2-3 and V is TRBV25-1, with TRBD1 matching 9 bases. CDR3 length equals 14 residues. Trimming at V came to 8 bases and at J to 2 bases, leaving 5 bases not matched to a gene. The germline CDR1 and CDR2 sequences are MGHDK and SYGVNS.

This chain uses TRBV9 with TRBJ2-2, with D unresolved. The germline gives CDR1 SGDLS, CDR2 YYNGEE. The CDR3 loop spans 14 amino acids. The V end was cut by 4 bases, the J end by 6 bases, with 13 bases between. The DNA of the CDR3 is TGTGCCAGCAGCCCCCGTTATGTTGCCGGGGAGCTGTTTTTT. Protein: CASSPRYVAGELFF. Full variable domain (rest looked up from reference TRBV9 and TRBJ2-2): DSGVTQTPKHLITATGQRVTLRCSPRSGDLSVYWYQQSLDQGLQFLIQYYNGEERAKGNILERFSAQQFPDLHSELNLSSLELGDSALYFCASSPRYVAGELFFGEGSRLTVL.

The chain recombines TRBV27 with TRBJ1-5; no firm D call. Germline V gene sequence: CDR1 MNHEY, CDR2 SMNVEV (reference sequence). V gave up 4 bases and J gave up 5 bases, with 12 bases separating them. The CDR3 loop spans 14 amino acids. CDR3 loop: CASSSSGFYQPQHF. The CDR3 DNA sequence: TGTGCCAGCAGTTCCTCGGGATTTTATCAGCCCCAGCATTTT.

This sequence joins TRBV7-6 and TRBJ1-3; perhaps TRBD1 as D (5 bases). Trimming took 5 bases from V and 2 from J, leaving 13 bases between them. Germline CDR1 reads SGHVS; CDR2 reads FNYEAQ. The CDR3 totals 15 residues. CDR3 in amino acids: CASSPSSRAGNTIYF. CDR3 DNA sequence: TGTGCCAGCAGCCCATCGAGCAGGGCTGGAAACACCATATATTTT.

This chain connects TRBV9 to TRBJ2-3; 8 bases are shared with TRBD2. Germline assignment: CDR1 SGDLS and CDR2 YYNGEE. The CDR3 is made up of 17 amino acids. Trimming cost V 1 base and J 2 bases; bases outside gene matches: 9. The CDR3 DNA reads TGTGCCAGCAGCGTAACCGAGCGGGGGTTATTCACAGATACGCAGTATTTT. It codes for CASSVTERGLFTDTQYF.

This chain links TRBV30 with TRBJ2-7; 7 nucleotides line up with TRBD2. The CDR3 length is 15 residues. CDR1 is GTSNPN and CDR2 is SVGIG in the germline V gene (reference sequence). The trim removed 3 bases at V and 4 bases at J, leaving 12 bases unmatched. The CDR3 reads CAWRFKRGGDYEQYF. The CDR3 DNA follows: TGTGCCTGGAGGTTTAAAAGGGGAGGGGATTACGAGCAGTACTTC.

V is TRBV5-6 and J is TRBJ2-2; TRBD1 matches at 9 bases. CDR1 and CDR2 (germline): SGHDT, YYEEEE. V shed 5 bases, J shed 4 bases, and the junction held 15 bases outside the gene matches. CDR3 length: 18 residues. CDR3 region: CASRDSLYGQGSTGELFF. The CDR3 coding sequence is TGTGCCAGCAGGGACTCACTATACGGACAGGGGAGCACCGGGGAGCTGTTTTTT.

The V gene is TRBV11-3, the J gene TRBJ2-1, with 12 positions matching TRBD2. Germline CDR1 and CDR2: SGHNT and YENEEA. The length of the CDR3 is 15 residues. Trimming took 5 bases from V and 9 from J; bases not matched to a gene: 8. Here the CDR3 DNA reads TGTGCCAGCAGCCCTAGCGGGGGGGCCAGCGGTGAGCAGTTCTTC. It translates to CASSPSGGASGEQFF.

This clone was recorded only once. The chain couples TRBV27 to TRBJ2-3, with TRBD2 identical over 9 bases. Per germline, CDR1 MNHEY and CDR2 SMNVEV (reference sequence). The V segment lost 3 bases and the J segment 1 base; nucleotides outside the gene matches: 2. The CDR3 contains 15 residues. The CDR3 DNA is TGTGCCAGCAGTTTCTTAGCGGGGGGCACAGATACGCAGTATTTT. It yields the protein CASSFLAGGTDTQYF.

The rearrangement uses TRBV11-2 and TRBJ2-7; D is unclear. Germline V gives CDR1 SGHAT, CDR2 FQNNGV. CDR3 length equals 12 residues. Between the trimmed V and J ends, which lost 5 bases and 4 bases, there was a span of 9 bases. CDR3 coding DNA: TGTGCCAGCAGCGGGCAGGTGTACGAGCAGTACTTC. Amino acid sequence: CASSGQVYEQYF.

V gene TRBV18 combines with J gene TRBJ1-2; 7 nucleotides align to TRBD1. Germline CDR1 KGHSH, CDR2 LQKENI. The CDR3 covers 15 residues. With 2 bases clipped from V and 4 bases from J, the junction kept 7 bases outside the gene matches. CDR3 nucleotides: TGTGCCAGCTCACCAAAACAGGGGAACTCCTATGGCTACACCTTC. Translation: CASSPKQGNSYGYTF.

The chain combines TRBV7-9 with TRBJ1-3; 10 bases align to TRBD1. V lost 1 base to trimming and J lost 8 bases; unmatched junction nucleotides: 5. In germline, CDR1 is SEHNR, CDR2 FQNEAQ (reference sequence). This CDR3 is built from 15 residues. This CDR3 reads CASSLVTGGRDTIYF. The CDR3 bases are TGTGCCAGCAGCTTAGTGACAGGGGGCAGGGACACCATATATTTT.

CDR3 DNA sequence: TGTGCCAGCAGCGTAGGTCCCGGGACAGGTAATGAAAAACTGTTTTTT. Translation: CASSVGPGTGNEKLFF. The chain carries TRBV9 and TRBJ1-4; 8 nucleotides match TRBD1. Germline CDR1 and CDR2: SGDLS and YYNGEE. The CDR3 covers 16 residues. V gave up 0 bases and J gave up 4 bases; unmatched junction bases: 5.

CDR3 nucleotide sequence: TGTGCCAGCAGTCCCTCAATAACAGGGGGCGAGCAGTACTTC. It is translated as CASSPSITGGEQYF. This rearrangement joins TRBV28 to TRBJ2-7; TRBD1 matches at 8 bases. Germline V CDR1 and CDR2: MDHEN, SYDVKM. With V trimmed by 5 bases and J by 6 bases, 9 bases remained unmatched. CDR3 length: 14 amino acids.

The chain combines TRBV7-3 with TRBJ2-3; D gene ambiguous. Trimming cost V 5 bases and J 2 bases, with 14 bases left between them. Germline V gene lookup returns CDR1 SGHTA and CDR2 FQGTGA. The CDR3 consists of 15 residues. In nucleotides, the CDR3 is TGTGCCAGCAGCCCGAGAGGAGTATTCACAGATACGCAGTATTTT. Translation: CASSPRGVFTDTQYF.